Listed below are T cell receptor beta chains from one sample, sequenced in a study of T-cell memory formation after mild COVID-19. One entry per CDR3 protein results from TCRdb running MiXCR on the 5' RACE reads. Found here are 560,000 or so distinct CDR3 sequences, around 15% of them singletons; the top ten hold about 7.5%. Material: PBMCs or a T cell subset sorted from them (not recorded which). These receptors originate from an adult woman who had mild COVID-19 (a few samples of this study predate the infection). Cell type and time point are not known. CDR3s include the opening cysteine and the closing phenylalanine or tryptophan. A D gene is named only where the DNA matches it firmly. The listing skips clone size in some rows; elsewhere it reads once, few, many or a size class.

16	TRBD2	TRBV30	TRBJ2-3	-	CAWSEPRGGARDTQYF	TGTGCCTGGAGTGAACCCCGCGGGGGGGCGAGAGATACGCAGTATTTT
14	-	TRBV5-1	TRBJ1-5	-	CASSLGQQNQPQHF	TGCGCCAGCAGCTTGGGACAGCAGAATCAGCCCCAGCATTTT
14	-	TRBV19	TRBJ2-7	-	CASSIEGSSYEQYF	TGTGCCAGTAGTATAGAGGGCAGCTCCTACGAGCAGTACTTC
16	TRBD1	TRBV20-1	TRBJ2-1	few	CSARGLGGQGLNEQFF	TGCAGTGCCCGAGGACTGGGAGGACAGGGGTTGAATGAGCAGTTCTTC
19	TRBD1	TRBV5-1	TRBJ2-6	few	CASSLSKRTGTSGANVLTF	TGCGCCAGCAGCTTGAGTAAGAGGACAGGAACCTCTGGGGCCAACGTCCTGACTTTC
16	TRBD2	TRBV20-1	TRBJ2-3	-	CSARAGTGGFADTQYF	TGCAGTGCTAGAGCCGGGACGGGAGGGTTCGCAGATACGCAGTATTTT
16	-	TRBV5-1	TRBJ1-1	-	CASSAGDRSMNTEAFF	TGCGCCAGCAGCGCCGGGGACCGCTCCATGAACACTGAAGCTTTCTTT
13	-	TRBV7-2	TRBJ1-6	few	CASSFSQGRPLHF	TGTGCCAGCAGCTTTAGTCAGGGGCGGCCCCTCCACTTT
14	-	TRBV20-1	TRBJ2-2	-	CSARSLSNTGELFF	TGCAGTGCTAGGTCTTTGTCGAACACCGGGGAGCTGTTTTTT
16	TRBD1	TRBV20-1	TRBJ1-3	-	CSARDAGTGAGNTIYF	TGCAGTGCTAGAGATGCCGGGACAGGGGCTGGAAACACCATATATTTT
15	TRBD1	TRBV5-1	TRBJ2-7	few	CASSLFGTGAHEQYF	TGCGCCAGCAGCTTGTTTGGGACAGGGGCCCACGAGCAGTACTTC
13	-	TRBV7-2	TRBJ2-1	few	CASRGDFSSEQFF	TGTGCCAGCAGGGGTGATTTTAGCTCTGAGCAGTTCTTC
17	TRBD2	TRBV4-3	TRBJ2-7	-	CASSQDRTSGSTYEQYF	TGCGCCAGCAGCCAAGATAGGACTAGCGGGAGCACCTACGAGCAGTACTTC
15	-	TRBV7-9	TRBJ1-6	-	CASSLAGAFNSPLHF	TGTGCCAGCAGCTTAGCAGGAGCCTTTAATTCACCCCTCCACTTT
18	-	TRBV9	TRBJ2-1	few	CASSVPRDGAVTYNEQFF	TGTGCCAGCAGCGTCCCTCGCGACGGGGCGGTGACCTACAATGAGCAGTTCTTC
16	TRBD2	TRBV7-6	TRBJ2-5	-	CASSLRLAGLGETQYF	TGTGCCAGCAGCCTCAGACTAGCGGGGCTCGGGGAGACCCAGTACTTC
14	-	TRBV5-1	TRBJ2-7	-	CASSLVGFSDEQYF	TGCGCCAGCAGCTTGGTAGGGTTCTCGGACGAGCAGTACTTC
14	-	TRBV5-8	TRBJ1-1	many	CASSLGGLRVEAFF	TGTGCCAGCAGCTTGGGTGGGTTGAGAGTTGAAGCTTTCTTT
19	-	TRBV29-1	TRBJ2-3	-	CSVEPPPGRRVYGTDTQYF	TGCAGCGTTGAACCTCCTCCGGGACGGCGGGTGTATGGCACAGATACGCAGTATTTT
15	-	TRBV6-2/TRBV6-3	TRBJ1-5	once	CASTTGHYSNQPQHF	TGTGCCAGCACCACCGGACACTATAGCAATCAGCCCCAGCATTTT
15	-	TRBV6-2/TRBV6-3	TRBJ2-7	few	CASRFPRPKGYEQYF	TGTGCCAGCAGATTCCCCCGACCGAAAGGCTACGAGCAGTACTTC
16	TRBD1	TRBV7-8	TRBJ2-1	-	CASSSATGGSYNEQFF	TGTGCCAGCAGCTCGGCCACAGGGGGAAGCTACAATGAGCAGTTCTTC
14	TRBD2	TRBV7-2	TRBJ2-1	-	CASSEAGGYNEQFF	TGTGCCAGCAGCGAAGCGGGGGGGTACAATGAGCAGTTCTTC
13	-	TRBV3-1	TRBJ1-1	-	CASSARDTGGAFF	TGTGCCAGCAGCGCCCGGGACACGGGGGGAGCTTTCTTT
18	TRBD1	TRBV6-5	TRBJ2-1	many	CASSYPPPGQGSRDEQFF	TGTGCCAGCAGTTACCCCCCGCCGGGACAGGGCAGTCGAGATGAGCAGTTCTTC
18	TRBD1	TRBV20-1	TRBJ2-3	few	CSALVQTGQGTSTDTQYF	TGCAGTGCTCTAGTTCAAACGGGACAGGGGACTAGCACAGATACGCAGTATTTT
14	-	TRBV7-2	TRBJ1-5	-	CASSLYEGNQPQHF	TGTGCCAGCAGCTTATATGAAGGCAATCAGCCCCAGCATTTT
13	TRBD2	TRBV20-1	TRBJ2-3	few	CSAKRGSTDTQYF	TGCAGTGCTAAGCGGGGGTCCACAGATACGCAGTATTTT
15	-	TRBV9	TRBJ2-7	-	CASSVAGASSYEQYF	TGTGCCAGCAGCGTAGCAGGAGCGAGCTCCTACGAGCAGTACTTC
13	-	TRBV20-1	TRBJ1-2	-	CSAPQGTNYGYTF	TGCAGTGCACCACAGGGAACTAACTATGGCTACACCTTC
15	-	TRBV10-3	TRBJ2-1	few	CAIQAGASAYNEQFF	TGTGCCATCCAGGCGGGGGCTAGTGCCTACAATGAGCAGTTCTTC
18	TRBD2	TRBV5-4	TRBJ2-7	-	CASSLRGLAGGFSYEQYF	TGTGCCAGCAGCTTGAGAGGGCTAGCGGGAGGTTTTTCCTACGAGCAGTACTTC
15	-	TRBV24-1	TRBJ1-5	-	CATSKKGISNQPQHF	TGTGCCACCAGTAAAAAGGGAATTAGCAATCAGCCCCAGCATTTT
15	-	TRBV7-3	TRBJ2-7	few	CASSLSSATFHEQYF	TGTGCCAGCAGCTTATCTTCAGCAACCTTCCACGAGCAGTACTTC
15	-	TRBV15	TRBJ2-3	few	CATSGGPETADTQYF	TGTGCCACCAGCGGGGGGCCCGAGACCGCAGATACGCAGTATTTT
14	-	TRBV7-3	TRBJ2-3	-	CASSLGLHTDTQYF	TGTGCCAGCAGCTTAGGACTACACACAGATACGCAGTATTTT
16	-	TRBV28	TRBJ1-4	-	CASSRPAPATNEKLFF	TGTGCCAGCAGCCGCCCAGCGCCCGCAACTAATGAAAAACTGTTTTTT
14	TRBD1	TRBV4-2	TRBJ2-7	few	CASSGRTGTYEQYF	TGTGCCAGCAGCGGAAGGACAGGAACCTACGAGCAGTACTTC
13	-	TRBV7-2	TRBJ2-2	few	CASSFTFTGELFF	TGTGCCAGCAGTTTTACGTTCACCGGGGAGCTGTTTTTT
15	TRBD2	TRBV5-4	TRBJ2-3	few	CASSHPGLATDTQYF	TGTGCCAGCAGCCATCCGGGACTAGCGACAGATACGCAGTATTTT
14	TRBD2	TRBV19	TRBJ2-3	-	CASSIPSSGRTQYF	TGTGCCAGTAGTATCCCTTCTAGCGGGAGGACCCAGTATTTT
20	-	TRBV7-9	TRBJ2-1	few	CASSLGGITGPRGKYNEQFF	TGTGCCAGCAGCTTAGGAGGGATCACAGGACCGCGGGGAAAATACAATGAGCAGTTCTTC
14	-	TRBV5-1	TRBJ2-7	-	CASSLKFLDDEQYF	TGCGCCAGCAGCTTGAAGTTCCTAGACGACGAGCAGTACTTC
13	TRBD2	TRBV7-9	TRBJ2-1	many	CASSLSGGNEQFF	TGTGCCAGCAGTTTATCGGGGGGCAATGAGCAGTTCTTC
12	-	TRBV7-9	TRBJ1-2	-	CASTGEVKGYTF	TGTGCCAGCACCGGGGAGGTCAAGGGCTACACCTTC